This T cell receptor (beta chain) was obtained from a study of human T cells and chemical hapten exposure. Study-wide background: Patients, largely female, had alopecia areata, totalis or universalis.

Germline values: CDR1 MNHEY, CDR2 SVGAGI. The ends lost 4 bases at V and 5 bases at J; junction bases unmatched: 7. This CDR3 has 15 amino acids. TCRdb processed the RACE reads anew with MiXCR; each CDR3 protein has one entry. The sample has a few hundred thousand distinct CDR3 sequences; about 5.4% are singletons. Concerning this clonotype: No antigen is known for it.

Time point specified: pre-sensitization, week 0. Regarding treatment: therapeutic diphenylcyclopropenone sensitization with weekly scalp DPC. Researchers extracted total RNA from unfractionated whole blood. The study, taken as a whole, reports: TCRs at a frequency above 1 in 1000 stayed unchanged with DPC sensitization.

Specimen: whole blood, collected in connection with sensitization to the hapten diphenylcyclopropenone (DPC). This chain joins TRBV6-5 and TRBJ1-2; TRBD1 matches 10 bases. This sequence originates from a woman under 30 with alopecia areata. Some clones in this sample may be carry-over from other donors' samples. This chain's CDR3 is CASSSSGTGEYGYTF. CDR3 sequence (DNA): TGTGCCAGCAGTTCCTCCGGGACAGGGGAATATGGCTACACCTTC.